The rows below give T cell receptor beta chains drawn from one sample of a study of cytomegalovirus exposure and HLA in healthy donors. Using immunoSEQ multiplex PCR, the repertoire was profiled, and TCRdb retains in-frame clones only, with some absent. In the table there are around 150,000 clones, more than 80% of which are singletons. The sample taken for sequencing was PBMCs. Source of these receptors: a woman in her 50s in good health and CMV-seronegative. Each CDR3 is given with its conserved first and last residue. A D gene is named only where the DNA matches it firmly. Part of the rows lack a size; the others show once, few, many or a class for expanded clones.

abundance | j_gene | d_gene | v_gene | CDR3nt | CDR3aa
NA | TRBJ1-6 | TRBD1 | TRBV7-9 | TGTGCCAGCAGCTCCCCCGGGACAGTGAATTCACCCCTCCACTTT | CASSSPGTVNSPLHF
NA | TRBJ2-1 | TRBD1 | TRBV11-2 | TGTGCCAGCAGTCACCCCCCCGGAACAGGGGATACGAATGAGCAGTTCTTC | CASSHPPGTGDTNEQFF
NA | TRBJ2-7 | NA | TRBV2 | TGTGCCAGCATCCGAGGCCCAGGCGGGTACGAGCAGTACTTC | CASIRGPGGYEQYF
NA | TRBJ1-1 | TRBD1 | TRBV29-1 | TGCAGCGCCCGGGGACAGGGGCGTACTGAAGCTTTCTTT | CSARGQGRTEAFF
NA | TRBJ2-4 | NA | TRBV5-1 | TGCGCCAGCAGCTTGGACTGGGGGCAGGGAAACATTCAGTACTTC | CASSLDWGQGNIQYF
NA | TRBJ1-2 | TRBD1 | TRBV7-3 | TGTGCCAGCAGCCCCACGGGACAGGGCTATGGCTACACCTTC | CASSPTGQGYGYTF
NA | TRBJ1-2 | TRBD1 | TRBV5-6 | TGTGCCAGCAGAAGGGAAATCGGGACAGGGGTTCCTGGCTACACCTTC | CASRREIGTGVPGYTF
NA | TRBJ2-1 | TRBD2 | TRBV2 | TGTGCCAGCAGCCGGACTAGCGGGGGCTCCTACAATGAGCAGTTCTTC | CASSRTSGGSYNEQFF
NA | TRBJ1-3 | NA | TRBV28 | TGTGCCAGCACCGGGGGAGCCGGAAACACCATATATTTT | CASTGGAGNTIYF
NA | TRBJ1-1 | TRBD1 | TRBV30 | TGTGCCTGGAGTCAACCCAGACAGGGGCGGGCTTTCTTT | CAWSQPRQGRAFF
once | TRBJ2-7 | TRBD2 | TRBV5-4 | TGTGCCAGCAGCCCCGGCCGAAGCGGGAGGCGCGACGAGCAGTACTTC | CASSPGRSGRRDEQYF
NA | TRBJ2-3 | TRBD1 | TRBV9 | TGTGCCAGCAGCACCACGAGGGGACAGGGGGCGGATACGCAGTATTTT | CASSTTRGQGADTQYF
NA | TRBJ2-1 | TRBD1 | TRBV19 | TGTGCCAGTAGTACCGGGACAGGGCATTGGGGGGCCCAGGACTACAATGAGCAGTTCTTC | CASSTGTGHWGAQDYNEQFF
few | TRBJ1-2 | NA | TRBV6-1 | TGTGCCAGCAGTTCCCCCGGGGTAGGCTACACCTTC | CASSSPGVGYTF